This entry lists 2 T cell receptor beta chains sequenced from one sample in a study of stem cell transplantation in POMP-related autoinflammatory disease. The assay was immunoSEQ multiplex PCR, and TCRdb's table has in-frame clones only and misses some. This sample has some 68,000 clones, with approximately 91% found just once. The starting material was CD4+ T cells from PBMCs, obtained after stem cell transplantation. Source of these receptors: a human patient with POMP-related autoinflammation and immune dysregulation (PRAID). The graft donor may have given rise to some T cells.

This clone was counted only a few times. The chain carries TRBV9 and TRBJ1-6; D unresolved. The CDR3 is 14 amino acids. Trimming removed 4 bases at V and 6 bases at J, with 11 bases between. Germline loops: CDR1 SGDLS, CDR2 YYNGEE. For the CDR3, the DNA is TGTGCCAGCAGCCCAAGGAGGATTAATTCACCCCTCCACTTT. Its protein is CASSPRRINSPLHF.

V and J are TRBV7-9 and TRBJ2-2, with D unresolved. V dropped 5 bases and J dropped 4 bases, with 11 bases sitting between them. The length of the CDR3 is 14 residues. Germline-derived CDR1 and CDR2 are SEHNR and FQNEAQ (reference sequence). The DNA of the CDR3 is TGTGCCAGCAGCCTCGGGTACCCCACCGGGGAGCTGTTTTTT. Protein: CASSLGYPTGELFF.